Described below is a single TCR beta chain sequence and its context. The same CDR3 also results from other DNA sequences found in this sample. Clones were read by immunoSEQ multiplex PCR, and TCRdb kept only the in-frame ones, dropping some. The sample holds approximately 32,000 clones, over 85% seen once. The sample originates from a study of OX40 agonist ivuxolimab in advanced cancers. It was autoimmune disease history or systemic immunosuppression that excluded patients. The CDR3 has 16 residues. The V gene end was trimmed by 3 bases and the J gene end by 4 bases; junction bases not matched to a gene: 8. Per the germline V gene, CDR1 is GTSNPN and CDR2 is SVGIG (reference sequence).

Sequencing was performed on CD4+ or CD8+ T cells sorted from blood, taken in a trial of the OX40 agonist ivuxolimab. The rearrangement links TRBV30 to TRBJ2-1, with 11 nucleotides matching TRBD2. The clonotype originates from an adult with an advanced solid tumor such as melanoma, head and neck, liver or kidney cancer. The CDR3 DNA reads as TGTGCCTGGAGACAATCCGGGACTAGCGGTTACAATGAGCAGTTCTTC. Amino acid sequence: CAWRQSGTSGYNEQFF. Combining the CDR3 with reference TRBV30 and TRBJ2-1 gives the whole variable domain SQTIHQWPATLVQPVGSPLSLECTVEGTSNPNLYWYRQAAGRGLQLLFYSVGIGQISSEVPQNLSASRPQDRQFILSSKKLLLSDSGFYLCAWRQSGTSGYNEQFFGPGTRLTVL.